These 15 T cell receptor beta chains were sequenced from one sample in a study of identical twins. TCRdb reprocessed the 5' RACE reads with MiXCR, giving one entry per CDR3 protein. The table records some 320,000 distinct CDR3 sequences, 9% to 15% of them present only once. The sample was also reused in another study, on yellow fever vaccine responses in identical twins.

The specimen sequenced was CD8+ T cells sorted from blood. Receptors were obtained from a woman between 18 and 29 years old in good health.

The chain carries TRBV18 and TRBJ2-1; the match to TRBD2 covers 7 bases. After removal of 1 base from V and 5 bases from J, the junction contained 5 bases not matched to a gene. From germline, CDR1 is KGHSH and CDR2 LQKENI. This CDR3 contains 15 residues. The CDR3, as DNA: TGTGCCAGCTCACCACGCGATCGGGGGGACAATGAGCAGTTCTTC. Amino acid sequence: CASSPRDRGDNEQFF.

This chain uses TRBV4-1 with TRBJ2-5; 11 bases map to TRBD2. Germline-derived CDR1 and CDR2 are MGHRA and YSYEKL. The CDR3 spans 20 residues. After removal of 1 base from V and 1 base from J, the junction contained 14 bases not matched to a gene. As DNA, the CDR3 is TGCGCCAGCAGCCAAGCAGGAGCGCTAGCGGGAGGTCCTTCCCAAGAGACCCAGTACTTC. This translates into CASSQAGALAGGPSQETQYF.

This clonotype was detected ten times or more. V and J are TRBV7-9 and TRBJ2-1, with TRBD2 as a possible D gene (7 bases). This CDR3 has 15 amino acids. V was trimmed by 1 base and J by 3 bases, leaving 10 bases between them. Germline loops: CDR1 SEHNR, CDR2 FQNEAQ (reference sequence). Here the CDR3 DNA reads TGTGCCAGCAGCTTAGTGCGGGGGCACTACAATGAGCAGTTCTTC. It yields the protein CASSLVRGHYNEQFF.

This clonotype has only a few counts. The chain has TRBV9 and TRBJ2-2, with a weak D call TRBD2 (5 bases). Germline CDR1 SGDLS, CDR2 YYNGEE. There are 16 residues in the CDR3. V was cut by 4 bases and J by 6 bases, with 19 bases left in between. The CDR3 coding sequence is TGTGCCAGCAGCCCCCGATGGTCAGCGGCGGCCGGGGAGCTGTTTTTT. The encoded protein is CASSPRWSAAAGELFF.

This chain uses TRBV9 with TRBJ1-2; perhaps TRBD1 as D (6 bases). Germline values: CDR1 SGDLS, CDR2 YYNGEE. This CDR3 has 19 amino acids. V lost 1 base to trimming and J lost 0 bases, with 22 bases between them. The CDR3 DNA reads TGTGCCAGCAGCGTAATGGGTGGTACAAACGGACAGTCTAACTATGGCTACACCTTC. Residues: CASSVMGGTNGQSNYGYTF.

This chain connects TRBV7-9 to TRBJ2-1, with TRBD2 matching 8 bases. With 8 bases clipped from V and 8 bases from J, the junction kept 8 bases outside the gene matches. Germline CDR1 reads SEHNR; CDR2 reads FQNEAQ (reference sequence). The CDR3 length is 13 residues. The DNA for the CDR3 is TGTGCCAGCCGTTCGGGGGGGCTAGATGAGCAGTTCTTC. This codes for CASRSGGLDEQFF.

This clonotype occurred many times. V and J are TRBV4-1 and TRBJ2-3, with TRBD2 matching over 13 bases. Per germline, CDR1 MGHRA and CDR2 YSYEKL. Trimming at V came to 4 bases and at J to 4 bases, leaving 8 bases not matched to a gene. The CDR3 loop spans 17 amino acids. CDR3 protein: CASSPTGLAGVADTQYF. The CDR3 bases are TGCGCCAGCAGCCCCACCGGACTAGCGGGAGTCGCAGATACGCAGTATTTT.

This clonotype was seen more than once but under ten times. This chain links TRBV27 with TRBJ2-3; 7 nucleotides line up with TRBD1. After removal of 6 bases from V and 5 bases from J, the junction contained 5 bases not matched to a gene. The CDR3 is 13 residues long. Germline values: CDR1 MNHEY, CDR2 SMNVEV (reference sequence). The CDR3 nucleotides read TGTGCCAGCAGACAGGGGTGGGAAGATACGCAGTATTTT. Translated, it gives CASRQGWEDTQYF.

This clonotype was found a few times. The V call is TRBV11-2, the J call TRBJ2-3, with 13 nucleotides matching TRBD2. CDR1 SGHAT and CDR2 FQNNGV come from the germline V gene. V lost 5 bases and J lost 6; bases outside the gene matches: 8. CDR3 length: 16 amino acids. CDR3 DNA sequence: TGTGCCAGCAGCCTCCGGACTAGCGGGAGTGGTGATACGCAGTATTTT. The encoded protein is CASSLRTSGSGDTQYF.

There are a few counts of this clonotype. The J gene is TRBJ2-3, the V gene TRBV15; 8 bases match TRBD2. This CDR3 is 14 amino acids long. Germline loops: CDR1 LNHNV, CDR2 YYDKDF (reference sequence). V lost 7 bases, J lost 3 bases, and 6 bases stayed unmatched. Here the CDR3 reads CATTPGLGTDTQYF. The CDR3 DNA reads TGTGCCACCACTCCGGGACTAGGGACAGATACGCAGTATTTT.

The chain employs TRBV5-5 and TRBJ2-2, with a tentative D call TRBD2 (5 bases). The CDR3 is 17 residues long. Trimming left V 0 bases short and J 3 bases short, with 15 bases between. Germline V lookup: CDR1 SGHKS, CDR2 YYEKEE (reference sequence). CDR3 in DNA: TGTGCCAGCAGCTTGGGGACCTACGGGGAGTACACCGGGGAGCTGTTTTTT. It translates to CASSLGTYGEYTGELFF.

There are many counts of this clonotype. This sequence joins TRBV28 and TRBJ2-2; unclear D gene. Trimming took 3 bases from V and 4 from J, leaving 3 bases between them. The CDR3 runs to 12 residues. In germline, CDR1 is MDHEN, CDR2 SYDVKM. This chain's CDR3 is CASSLVTGELFF. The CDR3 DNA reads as TGTGCCAGCAGTTTGGTCACCGGGGAGCTGTTTTTT.

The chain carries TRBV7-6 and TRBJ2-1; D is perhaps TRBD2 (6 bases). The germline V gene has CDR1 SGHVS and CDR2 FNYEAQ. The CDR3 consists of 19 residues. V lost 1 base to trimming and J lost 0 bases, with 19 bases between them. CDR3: CASSLEPTGLGSSYNEQFF. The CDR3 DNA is TGTGCCAGCAGCTTAGAGCCCACGGGACTCGGGAGCTCCTACAATGAGCAGTTCTTC.

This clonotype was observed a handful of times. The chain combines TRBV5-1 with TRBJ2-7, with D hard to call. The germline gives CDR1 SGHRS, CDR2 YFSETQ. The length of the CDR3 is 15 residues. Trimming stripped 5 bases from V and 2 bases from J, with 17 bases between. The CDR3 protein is CASRVIEETPYEQYF. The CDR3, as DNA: TGCGCCAGCAGGGTGATCGAGGAGACACCCTACGAGCAGTACTTC. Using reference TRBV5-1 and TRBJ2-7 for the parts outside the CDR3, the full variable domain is KAGVTQTPRYLIKTRGQQVTLSCSPISGHRSVSWYQQTPGQGLQFLFEYFSETQRNKGNFPGRFSGRQFSNSRSEMNVSTLELGDSALYLCASRVIEETPYEQYFGPGTRLTVT.

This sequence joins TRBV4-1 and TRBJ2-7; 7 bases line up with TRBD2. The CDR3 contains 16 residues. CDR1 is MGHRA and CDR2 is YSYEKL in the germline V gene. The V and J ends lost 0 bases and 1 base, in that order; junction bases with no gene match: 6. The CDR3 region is CASSQEGAGPSYEQYF. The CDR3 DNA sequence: TGCGCCAGCAGCCAAGAGGGAGCGGGACCGTCCTACGAGCAGTACTTC.